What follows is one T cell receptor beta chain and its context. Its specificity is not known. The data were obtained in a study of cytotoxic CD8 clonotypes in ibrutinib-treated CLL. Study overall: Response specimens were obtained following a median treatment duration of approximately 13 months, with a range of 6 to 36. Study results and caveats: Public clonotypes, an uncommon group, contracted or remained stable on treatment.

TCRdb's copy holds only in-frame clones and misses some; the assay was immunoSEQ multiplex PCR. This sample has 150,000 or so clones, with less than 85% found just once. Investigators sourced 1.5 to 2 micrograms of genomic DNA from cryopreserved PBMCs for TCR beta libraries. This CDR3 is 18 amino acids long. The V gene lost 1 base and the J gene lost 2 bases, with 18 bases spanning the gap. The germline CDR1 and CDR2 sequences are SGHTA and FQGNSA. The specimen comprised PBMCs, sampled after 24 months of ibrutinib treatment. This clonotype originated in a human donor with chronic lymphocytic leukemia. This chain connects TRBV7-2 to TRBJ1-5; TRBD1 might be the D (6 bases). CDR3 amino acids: CASSLVALQGLGNQPQHF. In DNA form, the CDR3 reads TGTGCCAGCAGCTTAGTTGCCTTGCAGGGGCTGGGCAATCAGCCCCAGCATTTT. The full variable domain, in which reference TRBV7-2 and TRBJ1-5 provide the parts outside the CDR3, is GAGVSQSPSNKVTEKGKDVELRCDPISGHTALYWYRQSLGQGLEFLIYFQGNSAPDKSGLPSDRFSAERTGGSVSTLTIQRTQQEDSAVYLCASSLVALQGLGNQPQHFGDGTRLSIL.